The T cell receptor (beta chain) under discussion was sequenced for a study of radiation and T cells in renal cell carcinoma. Study context: Nephrectomy followed 15 Gy stereotactic body radiation by 4 weeks. Study results and caveats: In blood, top tumor clones expanded by 2 weeks, shrinking by 4.

In the case of this clone: Its target is unknown.

The table came from immunoSEQ multiplex PCR; TCRdb's copy has only in-frame clones and leaves some out. The data show some 130,000 clones, 80% to 90% seen once. Trimming cost V 4 bases and J 0 bases, with 12 bases left between them. The CDR3 length is 15 residues. Germline V gene lookup returns CDR1 MGHRA and CDR2 YSYEKL. Time point specified: blood 2 weeks post-SBRT. The treatment denotes: 15 Gy SBRT to primary tumor, nephrectomy 4 weeks later. After SBRT, blood was collected at 2 and 4 weeks, plus baseline. The tumor was a clear cell renal cell carcinoma. The TCR sequence derives from a woman aged 55-70 years with renal cell carcinoma. The sequencing used blood, collected from a patient whose treatment included radiotherapy and nephrectomy. The V and J genes are TRBV4-1 and TRBJ2-5; D remains unclear. CDR3: CASSLAPGDQETQYF. The CDR3 DNA reads as TGCGCCAGCAGCCTCGCCCCGGGTGACCAAGAGACCCAGTACTTC.